The 21 T cell receptor beta chains below come from one sample, sequenced in a study of T-cell reconstitution after alpha-beta-depleted transplantation in children. Preparing the TCRbeta library involved the use of unique molecular identifiers. TCRdb ran MiXCR on the PCR reads and lists one entry per CDR3 protein. The top ten clones hold 0.9% to 1.2% of a sample with around 680,000 distinct CDR3 sequences, 15% to 20% of them seen once. Sequenced material: PBMCs from the stem cell graft donor, taken from the stem cell graft. All receptors come from a human donor who donated a stem cell graft to a child with acute myeloid leukemia.

A few counts support this clonotype. The chain uses TRBV4-3 and TRBJ2-3; TRBD2 matches 10 bases. Germline V gives CDR1 LGHNA, CDR2 YSLEER. This CDR3 region has 16 residues. V lost 1 base, J lost 5 bases, and 6 bases stayed unmatched. CDR3 coding DNA: TGCGCCAGCAGCCAAGTTCTAGCGGGGGATGAAGATACGCAGTATTTT. Translated, it gives CASSQVLAGDEDTQYF.

At least ten counts were recorded for this clonotype. This rearrangement joins TRBV7-2 to TRBJ2-4, with D possibly called TRBD1 or TRBD2 (5 bases each). The CDR3 spans 14 residues. Between the trimmed V and J ends, which lost 9 bases and 0 bases, there was a span of 12 bases. Germline V gives CDR1 SGHTA, CDR2 FQGNSA. CDR3 in amino acids: CASGDGTAKNIQYF. CDR3 nucleotide sequence: TGTGCCAGTGGCGACGGGACAGCCAAAAACATTCAGTACTTC. The variable domain in full, with the rest retrieved from reference TRBV7-2 and TRBJ2-4, is GAGVSQSPSNKVTEKGKDVELRCDPISGHTALYWYRQSLGQGLEFLIYFQGNSAPDKSGLPSDRFSAERTGGSVSTLTIQRTQQEDSAVYLCASGDGTAKNIQYFGAGTRLSVL.

This clonotype showed up just a few times. V and J are TRBV5-1 and TRBJ1-2; D call uncertain. The CDR3 has 16 residues. The germline V gene encodes CDR1 SGHRS and CDR2 YFSETQ. Between the trimmed V and J ends, which lost 0 bases and 6 bases, there was a span of 18 bases. CDR3 DNA sequence: TGCGCCAGCAGCTTGGGACACGCACCCAGTCATAATGGCTACACCTTC. It translates to CASSLGHAPSHNGYTF.

Many counts were recorded for this clonotype. One end of the junction does not line up with germline, which may come from a read error. V and J are TRBV4-2 and TRBJ2-5; D remains ambiguous. Germline loops: CDR1 LGHNA, CDR2 YNFKEQ. The CDR3 is 12 residues long. DNA of the CDR3: TGTGCCAGCAGTCAAGACCTGGAGACCCAGTACTTC. Encoded protein: CASSQDLETQYF.

This chain connects TRBV19 to TRBJ1-5, with TRBD1 matching 9 bases. CDR1 is LNHDA, CDR2 SQIVND, per germline (reference sequence). The CDR3 contains 14 residues. Trimming removed 9 bases from V and 4 bases from J; junction bases left unmatched: 7. The CDR3 DNA sequence: TGTGCCAGCTGGGACAGGGTTGAGAATCAGCCCCAGCATTTT. It encodes CASWDRVENQPQHF.

V gene TRBV25-1 combines with J gene TRBJ1-4; D unclear. Germline V lookup: CDR1 MGHDK, CDR2 SYGVNS. CDR3 length: 14 amino acids. Trimming took 5 bases from V and 7 from J, leaving 14 bases between them. CDR3 protein: CASSKGQPSEKLFF. The CDR3 coding sequence is TGTGCCAGCAGTAAGGGTCAGCCGAGTGAAAAACTGTTTTTT.

This sequence joins TRBV7-3 and TRBJ2-5; the D gene could be TRBD1 or TRBD2 (5 bases each). V was pared by 5 bases and J by 1 base, with 11 bases between. The CDR3 runs 14 residues. CDR1 and CDR2 (germline): SGHTA, FQGTGA. In DNA form, the CDR3 reads TGTGCCAGCAGCCCGGGACCGACCCAAGAGACCCAGTACTTC. Its protein is CASSPGPTQETQYF. The whole variable domain, remainder taken from reference TRBV7-3 and TRBJ2-5, is GAGVSQTPSNKVTEKGKYVELRCDPISGHTALYWYRQSLGQGPEFLIYFQGTGAADDSGLPNDRFFAVRPEGSVSTLKIQRTERGDSAVYLCASSPGPTQETQYFGPGTRLLVL.

This clonotype came up a few times. V gene TRBV20-1 combines with J gene TRBJ2-3; the match to TRBD2 covers 14 bases. The CDR3 length is 17 residues. CDR1 is DFQATT and CDR2 is SNEGSKA in the germline V gene (reference sequence). Trimming at V came to 0 bases and at J to 3 bases, leaving 5 bases not matched to a gene. The CDR3 here is CSARDGLAGGRTDTQYF. Written as DNA, the CDR3 is TGCAGTGCTAGAGACGGACTAGCGGGGGGTCGGACAGATACGCAGTATTTT.

This clonotype was detected ten times or more. This sequence joins TRBV20-1 and TRBJ2-4, with D possibly matching TRBD2 (5 bases). Germline CDR1 is DFQATT and CDR2 is SNEGSKA (reference sequence). V lost 6 bases and J lost 5, with 14 bases in between. The CDR3 is 13 residues long. CDR3 loop: CSALATRENIQYF. In DNA, the CDR3 is TGCAGTGCGCTCGCCACTAGGGAAAACATTCAGTACTTC.

CDR3 residues: CATQTGGPPGANQPQHF. The CDR3 nucleotides are TGCGCCACCCAGACAGGGGGCCCTCCGGGGGCCAATCAGCCCCAGCATTTT. The chain is built from TRBV10-1 and TRBJ1-5, with 10 bases identical to TRBD1. With 10 bases clipped from V and 3 bases from J, the junction kept 15 bases outside the gene matches. CDR3 length: 17 amino acids. Germline V gene sequence: CDR1 WNHNN, CDR2 SYGVQD (reference sequence).

This rearrangement joins TRBV20-1 to TRBJ1-1; a weak D match, TRBD1 (5 bases). The ends were cut back, 0 bases at V and 2 bases at J, with 19 bases in the middle. CDR1 and CDR2 from the germline V gene are DFQATT and SNEGSKA (reference sequence). This CDR3 is built from 17 residues. The CDR3 DNA follows: TGCAGTGCTAGAGATCAGGGAGGGGAACGGGGCAACACTGAAGCTTTCTTT. Amino acid sequence: CSARDQGGERGNTEAFF.

This clonotype was seen just once. A much larger clone is a single base away; this may be a read error. J is TRBJ2-1 and V is TRBV20-1; TRBD1 agrees at 7 bases. This CDR3 has 15 amino acids. CDR1 DFQATT and CDR2 SNEGSKA come from the germline V gene (reference sequence). DNA for the CDR3: TGCAGTCCTAGAGACAGGGAATTCCCCTACAATGAGCAGTTCTTC. It yields the protein CSPRDREFPYNEQFF.

Ten or more counts support this clonotype. This chain joins TRBV20-1 and TRBJ2-1; tentatively, D is TRBD1 (6 bases). The CDR3 has 12 amino acids. V was clipped by 4 bases and J by 9 bases, with 13 bases between them. CDR1 DFQATT and CDR2 SNEGSKA come from the germline V gene (reference sequence). The CDR3 bases are TGCAGTGCTACGGGGACACCCCTTGAGCAGTTCTTC. Protein product: CSATGTPLEQFF.

This rearrangement joins TRBV7-9 to TRBJ1-2; perhaps TRBD1 as D (5 bases). The CDR3 covers 15 residues. The V gene lost 3 bases and the J gene lost 1 base, with 12 bases spanning the gap. The germline CDR1 and CDR2 sequences are SEHNR and FQNEAQ (reference sequence). The CDR3 here is CASSFPDTYNYGYTF. In DNA, the CDR3 is TGTGCCAGCAGCTTCCCGGACACCTATAACTATGGCTACACCTTC.

This clonotype came up many times. The chain has TRBV7-2 and TRBJ1-5; D unresolved. V gave up 4 bases and J gave up 5 bases, with 9 bases separating them. Germline CDR1 SGHTA, CDR2 FQGNSA. CDR3 length: 13 residues. The CDR3 DNA follows: TGTGCCAGCAGCTCCCTGCCAGATCAGCCCCAGCATTTT. Its protein is CASSSLPDQPQHF.

This clonotype was found many times. This chain uses TRBV7-2 with TRBJ2-3; D not certain. With 7 bases removed from V and 1 base from J, the gap between germline ends came to 12 bases. CDR3 size: 14 residues. In germline, CDR1 is SGHTA, CDR2 FQGNSA. The CDR3 coding sequence is TGTGCCAGCAACTTGGACCCTGGCACAGATACGCAGTATTTT. Its protein product is CASNLDPGTDTQYF.

This sequence joins TRBV24-1 and TRBJ1-5; D might be TRBD1 (5 bases). The germline V gene has CDR1 KGHDR and CDR2 SFDVKD. The germline V and J ends were trimmed by 0 bases and 7 bases, with 12 bases remaining between them. The CDR3 spans 15 residues. CDR3 residues: CATSDLKGPQQPQHF. The CDR3 DNA sequence: TGTGCCACCAGTGATTTGAAGGGGCCACAGCAGCCCCAGCATTTT.

This clonotype was counted many times. The chain joins TRBV6-5 to TRBJ2-7; no reliable D call. V was trimmed by 0 bases and J by 0 bases, leaving 6 bases between them. Per the germline V gene, CDR1 is MNHEY and CDR2 is SVGAGI. This CDR3 spans 14 amino acids. The CDR3 region is CASSYSTASYEQYF. CDR3 DNA: TGTGCCAGCAGTTACTCGACGGCCTCCTACGAGCAGTACTTC.

This clonotype was observed at least ten times. The chain joins TRBV7-6 to TRBJ2-1; the D is unclear. The germline CDR1 and CDR2 sequences are SGHVS and FNYEAQ. V lost 0 bases and J 4 bases, leaving 7 bases between the germline ends. The CDR3 has 14 residues. CDR3 coding DNA: TGTGCCAGCAGCTTAGCGGGCGAATACAATGAGCAGTTCTTC. It specifies CASSLAGEYNEQFF.

As to this clonotype: A much larger clone lies one base from this, so it may be a read error. The chain has TRBV20-1 and TRBJ1-3; the D gene is possibly TRBD1 (5 bases). The CDR3 totals 16 residues. Germline V gene sequence: CDR1 DFQATT, CDR2 SNEGSKA (reference sequence). V was shortened by 4 bases and J by 8 bases, with 24 bases between the two germline ends. The CDR3 region is CSAIPGFGGAGDTIYF. CDR3 DNA sequence: TGCAGTGCTATTCCCGGCTTCGGAGGGGCAGGAGACACCATATATTTT.

This clonotype was seen repeatedly, ten times or more. This chain joins TRBV6-1 and TRBJ1-6; 11 nucleotides match TRBD1. The V segment lost 4 bases and the J segment 5 bases; nucleotides outside the gene matches: 4. The CDR3 loop spans 16 amino acids. Germline-derived CDR1 and CDR2 are MNHNS and SASEGT. CDR3 in amino acids: CASSVDRGPDNSPLHF. CDR3 bases: TGTGCCAGCAGTGTGGACAGGGGGCCAGATAATTCACCCCTCCACTTT.